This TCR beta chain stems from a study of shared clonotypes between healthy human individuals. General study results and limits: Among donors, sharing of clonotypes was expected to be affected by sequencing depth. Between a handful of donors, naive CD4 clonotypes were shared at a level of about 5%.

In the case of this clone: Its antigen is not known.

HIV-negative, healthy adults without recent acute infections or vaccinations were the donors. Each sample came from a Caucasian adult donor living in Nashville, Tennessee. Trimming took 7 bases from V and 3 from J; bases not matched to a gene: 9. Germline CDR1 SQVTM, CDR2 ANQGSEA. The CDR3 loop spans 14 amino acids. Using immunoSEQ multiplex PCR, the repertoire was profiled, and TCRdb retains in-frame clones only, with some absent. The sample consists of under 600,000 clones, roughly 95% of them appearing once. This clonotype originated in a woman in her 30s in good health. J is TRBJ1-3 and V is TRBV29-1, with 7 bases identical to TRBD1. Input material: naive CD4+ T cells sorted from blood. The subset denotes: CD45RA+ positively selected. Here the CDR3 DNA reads TGCAGCGCCAAACAGACAGGGAGTGGAAACACCATATATTTT. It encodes CSAKQTGSGNTIYF. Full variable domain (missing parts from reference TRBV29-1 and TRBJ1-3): SAVISQKPSRDICQRGTSLTIQCQVDSQVTMMFWYRQQPGQSLTLIATANQGSEATYESGFVIDKFPISRPNLTFSTLTVSNMSPEDSSIYLCSAKQTGSGNTIYFGEGSWLTVV.